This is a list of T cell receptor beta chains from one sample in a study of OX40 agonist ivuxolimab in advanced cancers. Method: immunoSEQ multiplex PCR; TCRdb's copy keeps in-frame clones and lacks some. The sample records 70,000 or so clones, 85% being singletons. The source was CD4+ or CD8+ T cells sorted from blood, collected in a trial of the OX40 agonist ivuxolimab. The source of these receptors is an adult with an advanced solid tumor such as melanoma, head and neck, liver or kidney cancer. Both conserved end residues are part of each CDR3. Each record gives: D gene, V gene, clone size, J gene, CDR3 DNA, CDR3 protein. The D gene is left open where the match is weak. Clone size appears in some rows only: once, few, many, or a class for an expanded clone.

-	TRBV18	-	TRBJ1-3	TGTGCCAGCTCACCCACGAGAGAGACAACAGGAAACACCATATATTTT	CASSPTRETTGNTIYF
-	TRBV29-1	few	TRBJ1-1	TGCAGCGGCCAGTTAAACACTGAAGCTTTCTTT	CSGQLNTEAFF
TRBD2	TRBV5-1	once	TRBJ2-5	TGCGCCAGCAGCTTGAGGACTAGCGGGGGGCCAGGAAAAGAGACCCAGTACTTC	CASSLRTSGGPGKETQYF
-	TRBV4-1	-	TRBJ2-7	TGCGCCAGCAGCCCAGAGATTGGCCGATCCTACGAGCAGTACTTC	CASSPEIGRSYEQYF
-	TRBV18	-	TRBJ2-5	TGTGCCAGCTCCACCACTTCTGGGGAGACCCAGTACTTC	CASSTTSGETQYF
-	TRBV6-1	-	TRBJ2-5	TGTGCCAGCAGTGAAGGCGGTGAGACCCAGTACTTC	CASSEGGETQYF
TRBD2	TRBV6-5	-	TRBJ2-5	TGTGCCAGCAGTGAACTAGCGGTAGGGGAGACCCAGTACTTC	CASSELAVGETQYF
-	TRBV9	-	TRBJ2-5	TGTGCCAGCAGCGTAGGGAAAACCTCCTTGGGGACCCAGTACTTC	CASSVGKTSLGTQYF
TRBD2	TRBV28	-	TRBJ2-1	TGTGCCAGCAGTTCAGCGGGAGAAGGGGTAAATGAGCAGTTCTTC	CASSSAGEGVNEQFF
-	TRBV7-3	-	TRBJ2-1	TGTGCCAGCAGCCCCTCAGGAGCCAAGTACAATGAGCAGTTCTTC	CASSPSGAKYNEQFF
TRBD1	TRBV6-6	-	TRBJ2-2	TGTGCCAGCAGTAATACAGGGGGCAGCGGGGAGCTGTTTTTT	CASSNTGGSGELFF
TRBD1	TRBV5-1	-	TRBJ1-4	TGCGCCAGCAGCCTGGGGGACAGGCCTAATGAAAAACTGTTTTTT	CASSLGDRPNEKLFF
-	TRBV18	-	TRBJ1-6	TGTGCCAGCTCACCACTCCGGGAGCCTAATTCACCCCTCCACTTT	CASSPLREPNSPLHF
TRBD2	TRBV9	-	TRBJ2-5	TGTGCCAGCAGCCAAAGTCTAGCGGGGGGGCAATTGCGGCAAGAGACCCAGTACTTC	CASSQSLAGGQLRQETQYF
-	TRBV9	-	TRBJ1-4	TGTGCCAGCAGCACATTCCAGACTAGGACTAATGAAAAACTGTTTTTT	CASSTFQTRTNEKLFF
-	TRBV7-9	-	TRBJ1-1	TGTGCCAGCAGCGTTAGCCAGGCTGCCCGAGCTTTCTTT	CASSVSQAARAFF
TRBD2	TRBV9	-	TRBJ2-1	TGTGCCAGCAGCGTAGCGGGAGGGTCCACCTACAATGAGCAGTTCTTC	CASSVAGGSTYNEQFF
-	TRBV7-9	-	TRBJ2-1	TGTGCCAGCAGCCCATGGGGACGGAGCGGCCATGAGCAGTTCTTC	CASSPWGRSGHEQFF
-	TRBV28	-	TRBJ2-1	TGTGCCAGCAGTTTCTCAGGGGACAACAATGAGCAGTTCTTC	CASSFSGDNNEQFF
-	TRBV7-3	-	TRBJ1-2	TGTGCCAGCAGCTCCCCGGCAGGGCAAAGCTATGGCTACACCTTC	CASSSPAGQSYGYTF
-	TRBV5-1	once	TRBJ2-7	TGCGCCAGCAGCTTCGTGGCGGGCGGGGACGAGCAGTACTTC	CASSFVAGGDEQYF
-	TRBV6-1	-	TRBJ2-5	TGTGCCAGCATTGACGCCTCTCGGGAAGAGACCCAGTACTTC	CASIDASREETQYF
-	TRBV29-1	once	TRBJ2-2	TGCAGCGTTGAAGGAACGGGGGTGGCCGGGGAGCTGTTTTTT	CSVEGTGVAGELFF
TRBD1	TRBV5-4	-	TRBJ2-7	TGTGCCAGCAGCTTGAGGGCAGGGGGACCCTACGAGCAGTACTTC	CASSLRAGGPYEQYF
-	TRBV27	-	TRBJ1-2	TGTGCCAGCACGACAGGAGGGTCCCCGATGAACTATGGCTACACCTTC	CASTTGGSPMNYGYTF
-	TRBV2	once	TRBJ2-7	TGTGCCAGCAGCCGGGACGGCTCCTACGAGCAGTACTTC	CASSRDGSYEQYF
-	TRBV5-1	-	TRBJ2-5	TGCGCCAGCAGCTTTTGGCAGCTCCAAGAGACCCAGTACTTC	CASSFWQLQETQYF
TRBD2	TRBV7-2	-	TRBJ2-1	TGTGCCAGCAGCTCCCAGCGGGGGGGCAAGAATGAGCAGTTCTTC	CASSSQRGGKNEQFF
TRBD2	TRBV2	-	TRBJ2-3	TGTGCCAGCAGCGTTAGCGGGGGGGCGGCAGATACGCAGTATTTT	CASSVSGGAADTQYF
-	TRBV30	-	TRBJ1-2	TGTGCCTGGATCCCCGGGGGAAGTGGCTACACCTTC	CAWIPGGSGYTF
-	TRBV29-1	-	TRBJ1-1	TGCAGCGTTGGAGGGGGGGCTACTGAAGCTTTCTTT	CSVGGGATEAFF
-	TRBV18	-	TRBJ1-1	TGTGCCAGCTCACCACCGGACACTGGGTTTGAAGCTTTCTTT	CASSPPDTGFEAFF
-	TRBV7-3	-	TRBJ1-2	TGTGCCAGCAGCCCAACAGGGATTGGTGGCTACACCTTC	CASSPTGIGGYTF
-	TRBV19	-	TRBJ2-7	TGTGCCAGTAGTATCGGACGCTACCTCGAGCAGTACTTC	CASSIGRYLEQYF
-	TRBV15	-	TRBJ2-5	TGTGCCACCAGCCCCCGACAGCTCCCAACGGAGACCCAGTACTTC	CATSPRQLPTETQYF
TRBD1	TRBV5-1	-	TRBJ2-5	TGCGCCAGCAGCCTGGGACAGGGAGGGGAAGAGACCCAGTACTTC	CASSLGQGGEETQYF
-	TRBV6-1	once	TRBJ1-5	TGTGCCAGCAGTGAACTGCCTGGTAGGACCCAGCATTTT	CASSELPGRTQHF
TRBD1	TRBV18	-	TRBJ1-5	TGTGCCAGCTCACCAGCCGGGACAGAGAATCAGCCCCAGCATTTT	CASSPAGTENQPQHF
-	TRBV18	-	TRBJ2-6	TGTGCCAGCTCACCACCTAACAGTGCTGGGGCCAACGTCCTGACTTTC	CASSPPNSAGANVLTF
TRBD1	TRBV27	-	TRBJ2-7	TGTGCCAGCAGTCTTCCCGGACAGGGCCCCTACGAGCAGTACTTC	CASSLPGQGPYEQYF
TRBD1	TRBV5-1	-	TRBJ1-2	TGCGCCAGCAGCTTGGCGGAGACAGGGGCCGGCTACACCTTC	CASSLAETGAGYTF
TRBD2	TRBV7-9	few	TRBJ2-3	TGTGCCAGCAGCTTAGCGCGCAGCGGGAGGGCCGAGGGCACAGATACGCAGTATTTT	CASSLARSGRAEGTDTQYF
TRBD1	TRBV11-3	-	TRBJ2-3	TGTGCCAGCAGCTTAGGGGACAGGGGAACAGATACGCAGTATTTT	CASSLGDRGTDTQYF
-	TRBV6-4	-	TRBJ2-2	TGTGCCAGCAGCGTACAGGGATCTGCCGGGGAGCTGTTTTTT	CASSVQGSAGELFF
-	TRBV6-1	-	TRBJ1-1	TGTGCCAGCATCCTAGGTGGGGCCGGGAGGACTGAAGCTTTCTTT	CASILGGAGRTEAFF